These 23 T cell receptor beta chains share one sample of origin, sequenced in a study of shared T cell receptors in the human thymus. Generated by immunoSEQ multiplex PCR, the TCRdb table keeps only in-frame clones and is missing some. Of about 380,000 clones listed, 85% to 95% were seen once; the top ten hold about 0.02%. Sequenced material: thymocytes. Receptors were obtained from a human donor.

The chain uses TRBV28 and TRBJ2-4, with D unresolved. The CDR3 has 13 residues. Trimming took 1 base from V and 8 from J, leaving 9 bases between them. Germline V gene lookup returns CDR1 MDHEN and CDR2 SYDVKM. CDR3 sequence (DNA): TGTGCCAGCAGTTTATTAATGGTGCACATTCAGTACTTC. Amino acid sequence: CASSLLMVHIQYF.

The rearrangement uses TRBV18 and TRBJ1-2, with 7 nucleotides matching TRBD1. V dropped 1 base and J dropped 4; count of bases not matched to a gene: 9. This CDR3 has 16 amino acids. Germline lookup yields CDR1 KGHSH and CDR2 LQKENI. In DNA, the CDR3 is TGTGCCAGCTCACCACGAGGACAGGAAGATTTCTATGGCTACACCTTC. It encodes CASSPRGQEDFYGYTF.

The V call is TRBV10-3, the J call TRBJ2-7; TRBD1 matches 11 bases. The V segment lost 0 bases and the J segment 1 base; nucleotides outside the gene matches: 5. This CDR3 is 17 amino acids long. Germline V CDR1 and CDR2: ENHRY, SYGVKD. This CDR3 reads CAISESRDRGASYEQYF. In nucleotides, the CDR3 is TGTGCCATCAGTGAGTCACGGGACAGGGGGGCTTCCTACGAGCAGTACTTC.

The V gene is TRBV27, the J gene TRBJ2-1; maybe TRBD2 (6 bases). V was cut by 5 bases and J by 14 bases, with 13 bases left in between. The CDR3 runs to 11 residues. Germline V lookup: CDR1 MNHEY, CDR2 SMNVEV (reference sequence). This chain's CDR3 is CASSPGRREFF. In DNA form, the CDR3 reads TGTGCCAGCAGTCCGGGACGGAGGGAGTTCTTC.

This chain links TRBV5-1 with TRBJ1-4; D call uncertain. The CDR3 has 14 residues. The germline gives CDR1 SGHRS, CDR2 YFSETQ. Trimming took 0 bases from V and 5 from J, leaving 8 bases between them. The CDR3 DNA is TGCGCCAGCAGCTTGGGCGGCGGAAATGAAAAACTGTTTTTT. Its protein product is CASSLGGGNEKLFF.

The chain has TRBV19 and TRBJ1-2, with 12 bases identical to TRBD1. Losses at the gene ends were 4 bases for V and 5 bases for J; bases not matched to a gene: 5. CDR3 length equals 15 residues. Germline V gene lookup returns CDR1 LNHDA and CDR2 SQIVND (reference sequence). CDR3 amino acids: CASSRGTGGRYGYTF. In nucleotides, the CDR3 is TGTGCCAGTAGTAGAGGGACAGGGGGCAGGTATGGCTACACCTTC.

The rearrangement joins TRBV28 to TRBJ1-2, with TRBD1 matching over 7 bases. Germline loops: CDR1 MDHEN, CDR2 SYDVKM. The CDR3 consists of 14 residues. V was clipped by 3 bases and J by 3 bases; unmatched bases: 4. The CDR3 is CASSLGQSHYGYTF. The DNA for the CDR3 is TGTGCCAGCAGTTTGGGACAGAGCCACTATGGCTACACCTTC.

The gene calls are TRBV30 and TRBJ2-5; D ambiguous. The germline CDR1 and CDR2 sequences are GTSNPN and SVGIG (reference sequence). Trimming shortened V by 1 base and J by 4 bases, and 4 bases separated the two germline ends. The CDR3 runs 11 residues. CDR3 sequence (DNA): TGTGCCTGGAGTGACCGAGAGACCCAGTACTTC. Its translation: CAWSDRETQYF. Supplemented by reference TRBV30 and TRBJ2-5, the full variable domain reads SQTIHQWPATLVQPVGSPLSLECTVEGTSNPNLYWYRQAAGRGLQLLFYSVGIGQISSEVPQNLSASRPQDRQFILSSKKLLLSDSGFYLCAWSDRETQYFGPGTRLLVL.

V usage is TRBV5-1 and J usage is TRBJ2-5, with 7 bases matching TRBD1. Germline-derived CDR1 and CDR2 are SGHRS and YFSETQ. Trimming took 2 bases from V and 4 from J; bases not matched to a gene: 2. The CDR3 has 13 residues. In DNA, the CDR3 is TGCGCCAGCAGCTTAGGGGGCGCAGAGACCCAGTACTTC. Its protein is CASSLGGAETQYF.

The V gene is TRBV28, the J gene TRBJ2-1; 13 bases agree with TRBD2. Germline V gives CDR1 MDHEN, CDR2 SYDVKM. V lost 4 bases and J lost 7; bases outside the gene matches: 22. The length of the CDR3 is 21 residues. The CDR3 DNA reads TGTGCCAGCAGTTACATCCCTACCGGGACTAGCGGGAAGGGGTGGGAAAATGAGCAGTTCTTC. Protein sequence: CASSYIPTGTSGKGWENEQFF. Looking up the rest from reference TRBV28 and TRBJ2-1 gives the full variable domain: DVKVTQSSRYLVKRTGEKVFLECVQDMDHENMFWYRQDPGLGLRLIYFSYDVKMKEKGDIPEGYSVSREKKERFSLILESASTNQTSMYLCASSYIPTGTSGKGWENEQFFGPGTRLTVL.

The gene calls are TRBV27 and TRBJ1-2; 9 bases map to TRBD1. J lost 8 bases, V lost 3 bases, and 4 bases had no gene match. Germline-derived CDR1 and CDR2 are MNHEY and SMNVEV (reference sequence). The CDR3 loop spans 13 amino acids. CDR3 coding DNA: TGTGCCAGCAGTTTGAGACAGGGGGAAGGCTACACCTTC. This translates into CASSLRQGEGYTF.

The V gene is TRBV19, the J gene TRBJ2-1; 7 bases are a match to TRBD1. The CDR3 is 15 amino acids. V shed 5 bases, J shed 6 bases, and the junction held 10 bases outside the gene matches. Looked up from germline, CDR1 is LNHDA and CDR2 is SQIVND (reference sequence). CDR3 sequence: CASSPRQGLGNEQFF. The CDR3 region has the DNA TGTGCCAGTAGTCCCAGACAGGGATTGGGCAATGAGCAGTTCTTC.

This chain links TRBV4-1 with TRBJ1-2; D not certain. This CDR3 region has 14 residues. CDR1 and CDR2 from the germline V gene are MGHRA and YSYEKL. Trimming left V 0 bases short and J 6 bases short, with 11 bases between. CDR3 amino acids: CASSQDWGGHGYTF. The CDR3 bases are TGCGCCAGCAGCCAAGATTGGGGAGGTCATGGCTACACCTTC.

This clone was seen once. J is TRBJ2-1 and V is TRBV28, with D tentatively TRBD2 (5 bases). Per germline, CDR1 MDHEN and CDR2 SYDVKM. The CDR3 has 15 residues. Trimming shortened V by 5 bases and J by 0 bases, and 11 bases separated the two germline ends. CDR3 nucleotides: TGTGCCAGCAGTCGCCGGGCGGGCTCCTACAATGAGCAGTTCTTC. Amino acids: CASSRRAGSYNEQFF.

The genes are TRBV6-6 and TRBJ1-1; the match to TRBD1 covers 7 bases. The V gene end was trimmed by 6 bases and the J gene end by 6 bases; junction bases not matched to a gene: 10. The germline V gene encodes CDR1 MNHNY and CDR2 SVGAGI (reference sequence). This CDR3 spans 14 amino acids. The CDR3 nucleotides read TGTGCCAGCAGCGACCGACAGGGTACGGCTGAAGCTTTCTTT. Its protein product is CASSDRQGTAEAFF.

The J gene is TRBJ1-4, the V gene TRBV4-2; TRBD1 matches 8 bases. Germline CDR1 reads LGHNA; CDR2 reads YNFKEQ. The CDR3 is 16 residues long. V lost 0 bases, J lost 3 bases, and 3 bases stayed unmatched. The CDR3 protein is CASSQDPGQANEKLFF. The DNA of the CDR3 is TGTGCCAGCAGCCAAGACCCGGGACAGGCTAATGAAAAACTGTTTTTT.

The chain employs TRBV27 and TRBJ1-5, with 7 positions matching TRBD1. CDR1 and CDR2 (germline): MNHEY, SMNVEV (reference sequence). The CDR3 consists of 18 residues. The trim removed 2 bases at V and 0 bases at J, leaving 10 bases unmatched. In DNA form, the CDR3 reads TGTGCCAGCAGTTTAAACGGTACAGGGGAGCATAGCAATCAGCCCCAGCATTTT. Translated: CASSLNGTGEHSNQPQHF.

The chain joins TRBV7-2 to TRBJ2-5; D may be TRBD1 (6 bases). The ends were cut back, 0 bases at V and 4 bases at J, with 15 bases in the middle. The CDR3 is 16 residues long. Germline-derived CDR1 and CDR2 are SGHTA and FQGNSA. CDR3 loop: CASSLAWGHRGETQYF. The CDR3 bases are TGTGCCAGCAGCTTAGCTTGGGGACACCGAGGAGAGACCCAGTACTTC.

J is TRBJ2-1 and V is TRBV4-2; D might be TRBD1 or TRBD2, each matching 5 bases. Germline CDR1 and CDR2: LGHNA and YNFKEQ. The CDR3 has 17 amino acids. The ends were cut back, 0 bases at V and 0 bases at J, with 12 bases in the middle. The DNA of the CDR3 is TGTGCCAGCAGCCAAGAGCGAGGGGCACTCTCCTACAATGAGCAGTTCTTC. As protein: CASSQERGALSYNEQFF.

This chain joins TRBV28 and TRBJ1-5; a weak D match, TRBD1 (5 bases). Between the trimmed V and J ends, which lost 7 bases and 7 bases, there was a span of 17 bases. CDR1 is MDHEN and CDR2 is SYDVKM in the germline V gene. CDR3 size: 14 residues. In nucleotides, the CDR3 is TGTGCCAGCATCACGGGGGGAGCTAGGCAGCCCCAGCATTTT. It translates to CASITGGARQPQHF.

The count of this clone is one. The chain has TRBV11-2 and TRBJ2-2, with TRBD2 matching over 7 bases. Germline CDR1 SGHAT, CDR2 FQNNGV. J gave up 4 bases and V 3 bases, and 11 bases lay outside the gene matches. The length of the CDR3 is 17 residues. The CDR3 spells CASSFWFSGRFTGELFF. CDR3 nucleotide sequence: TGTGCCAGCAGCTTTTGGTTTAGCGGGCGCTTCACCGGGGAGCTGTTTTTT.

The rearrangement joins TRBV7-9 to TRBJ2-1; 9 nucleotides match TRBD2. This CDR3 has 18 residues. Per the germline V gene, CDR1 is SEHNR and CDR2 is FQNEAQ (reference sequence). V lost 4 bases to trimming and J lost 3 bases; unmatched junction nucleotides: 13. The CDR3 reads CASSSPTWASGDYNEQFF. In DNA, the CDR3 is TGTGCCAGCAGCTCACCAACATGGGCTAGCGGGGACTACAATGAGCAGTTCTTC.

This chain connects TRBV25-1 to TRBJ2-3; D may match TRBD1 or TRBD2 (6 bases each). Germline CDR1 reads MGHDK; CDR2 reads SYGVNS. CDR3 length equals 18 residues. Between the trimmed V and J ends, which lost 8 bases and 6 bases, there was a span of 30 bases. The DNA for the CDR3 is TGTGCCAGCTCAAACGAAGCCAGGAAGGGGGGTACGCAGGATACGCAGTATTTT. Translating it yields CASSNEARKGGTQDTQYF. Looking up the rest from reference TRBV25-1 and TRBJ2-3 gives the full variable domain: EADIYQTPRYLVIGTGKKITLECSQTMGHDKMYWYQQDPGMELHLIHYSYGVNSTEKGDLSSESTVSRIRTEHFPLTLESARPSHTSQYLCASSNEARKGGTQDTQYFGPGTRLTVL.